Shown below are 28 T cell receptor beta chains from a single sample sequenced in a study of T-cell memory formation after mild COVID-19 (dated by TCRdb to the early 2020s). The method was 5' RACE. Data came from an Illumina NovaSeq 6000. TCRdb reran the public reads through fastp at Q25 and MiXCR, keeping productive beta chains. Records with the same CDR3 protein are collapsed into one entry carrying the most frequent genes and DNA. The table for this sample lists around 30,000 distinct CDR3 sequences; 12% of them were counted only once. The ten largest clones represent roughly 15% of the sample. The source material was PBMCs or a T cell subset sorted from them (not recorded which). Receptors originate from an adult woman who had mild COVID-19 (a few samples of this study predate the infection). The sample titles of this study are shuffled in the database, so cell type and time point are left out; the donor was told from shared clones.

This clonotype has ten or more counts. The chain carries TRBV6-2 or TRBV6-3 and TRBJ2-7, with 7 bases fitting TRBD1. The CDR3 loop spans 18 amino acids. V lost 0 bases to trimming and J lost 0 bases; unmatched junction nucleotides: 11. CDR1 and CDR2 from the germline V gene are MNHEY and SVGEGT. CDR3 in DNA: TGTGCCAGCAGTTACTCCCGGGACAGCGCTGCAAGCTCCTACGAGCAGTACTTC. The encoded protein is CASSYSRDSAASSYEQYF.

This clonotype appeared many times. The chain is built from TRBV5-1 and TRBJ1-2, with a weak D call TRBD1 (5 bases). The CDR3 covers 17 residues. Trimming pared 0 bases from V and 4 bases from J, leaving 19 bases between. Germline V CDR1 and CDR2: SGHRS, YFSETQ. The CDR3 here is CASSLALWDLTFYGYTF. The CDR3 coding sequence is TGCGCCAGCAGCTTGGCCCTATGGGACCTGACTTTCTATGGCTACACCTTC. Full variable domain (missing parts from reference TRBV5-1 and TRBJ1-2): KAGVTQTPRYLIKTRGQQVTLSCSPISGHRSVSWYQQTPGQGLQFLFEYFSETQRNKGNFPGRFSGRQFSNSRSEMNVSTLELGDSALYLCASSLALWDLTFYGYTFGSGTRLTVV.

This clonotype was found many times. The V call is TRBV7-2, the J call TRBJ2-1; 12 positions match TRBD2. The CDR3 covers 19 residues. Unmatched junction bases numbered 11, after V lost 5 bases and J lost 0 bases. Germline V gene sequence: CDR1 SGHTA, CDR2 FQGNSA. The CDR3 coding sequence is TGTGCCAGCAGCCGCCCGGGACTAGCGGGCGTAAGCTCCTACAATGAGCAGTTCTTC. This sequence encodes CASSRPGLAGVSSYNEQFF.

V and J are TRBV12-3 or TRBV12-4 and TRBJ2-5; D is unresolved. The CDR3 is 13 residues long. Trimming pared 3 bases from V and 0 bases from J, leaving 5 bases between. The CDR3 region is CASSFSDQETQYF. The CDR3 DNA sequence: TGTGCCAGCAGTTTCAGTGACCAAGAGACCCAGTACTTC.

This clonotype is medium-sized in the sample. The chain uses TRBV7-9 and TRBJ2-7, with D perhaps given as TRBD1 or TRBD2 (5 bases each). Germline V gene data show CDR1 as SEHNR and CDR2 as FQNEAQ (reference sequence). This CDR3 spans 11 amino acids. With 11 bases removed from V and 4 bases from J, the gap between germline ends came to 12 bases. In nucleotides, the CDR3 is TGTGCCTCCGGGACGGTTTACGAGCAGTACTTC. This translates into CASGTVYEQYF.

This clonotype was detected ten times or more. CDR3 protein: CASSVGTDTQYF. The CDR3 nucleotides read TGTGCCAGCAGCGTAGGCACAGATACGCAGTATTTT. J is TRBJ2-3 and V is TRBV7-9; D not certain. CDR1 is SEHNR and CDR2 is FQNEAQ in the germline V gene (reference sequence). V was clipped by 5 bases and J by 1 base, with 4 bases between them. There are 12 residues in the CDR3.

This clonotype has a count of ten or more. The chain is built from TRBV5-5 and TRBJ1-6; D uncertain. The CDR3 extends over 16 amino acids. The V gene lost 0 bases and the J gene lost 9 bases, with 16 bases spanning the gap. Germline assignment: CDR1 SGHKS and CDR2 YYEKEE (reference sequence). This CDR3 is CASSLEPTNLPSPLHF. The CDR3 coding sequence is TGTGCCAGCAGCTTGGAACCGACAAATCTCCCTTCACCCCTCCACTTT.

This clonotype was detected ten times or more. V and J are TRBV12-3 or TRBV12-4 and TRBJ2-7; 10 bases are shared with TRBD2. This CDR3 contains 15 residues. V dropped 4 bases and J dropped 3; count of bases not matched to a gene: 6. The DNA for the CDR3 is TGTGCCAGCAGTTCCCGGACTAGCGGCCTCTACGAGCAGTACTTC. This encodes CASSSRTSGLYEQYF.

This clonotype showed up many times. The chain couples TRBV20-1 to TRBJ2-3, with a tentative D call TRBD2 (6 bases). This CDR3 is built from 16 residues. Germline V gene data show CDR1 as DFQATT and CDR2 as SNEGSKA (reference sequence). The V gene lost 0 bases and the J gene lost 2 bases, with 15 bases spanning the gap. Written as DNA, the CDR3 is TGCAGTGCTAGAGATCACCAGCGGGCCTACACAGATACGCAGTATTTT. Protein: CSARDHQRAYTDTQYF.

This clonotype occurred many times. This rearrangement joins TRBV11-2 to TRBJ1-3; D may be TRBD1 (6 bases). CDR1 is SGHAT, CDR2 FQNNGV, per germline. The CDR3 totals 17 residues. V was cut by 0 bases and J by 0 bases, with 12 bases left in between. The DNA for the CDR3 is TGTGCCAGCAGCTTAGATCGCGGCAGGGGCTCTGGAAACACCATATATTTT. Translated, it gives CASSLDRGRGSGNTIYF.

This clonotype was recorded at least ten times. The gene calls are TRBV5-1 and TRBJ2-7; TRBD1 matches at 7 bases. The junction had 7 bases not matched to a gene; V was cut back by 4 bases and J by 0 bases. This CDR3 is built from 15 residues. CDR1 SGHRS and CDR2 YFSETQ come from the germline V gene. CDR3 protein: CASSPGQSLSYEQYF. Here the CDR3 DNA reads TGCGCCAGCAGCCCGGGACAGTCCCTCTCCTACGAGCAGTACTTC.

In this sample, this clonotype turned up many times. The chain uses TRBV2 and TRBJ2-7; no definite D call. The germline gives CDR1 SNHLY, CDR2 FYNNEI. Between the trimmed V and J ends, which lost 3 bases and 3 bases, there was a span of 6 bases. There are 12 residues in the CDR3. In DNA, the CDR3 is TGTGCCAGCAGTGAGGACGGCTACGAGCAGTACTTC. It codes for CASSEDGYEQYF.

The chain employs TRBV9 and TRBJ1-3, with TRBD1 matching 9 bases. After removal of 3 bases from V and 3 bases from J, the junction contained 10 bases not matched to a gene. The CDR3 totals 17 residues. From germline, CDR1 is SGDLS and CDR2 YYNGEE. Written as DNA, the CDR3 is TGTGCCAGCAGCGCGGACCGGGACAGGGTGCGTGGAAACACCATATATTTT. Translation gives CASSADRDRVRGNTIYF.

The chain links TRBV5-6 to TRBJ2-7; D uncertain. The ends were cut back, 0 bases at V and 9 bases at J, with 10 bases in the middle. Germline values: CDR1 SGHDT, CDR2 YYEEEE. This CDR3 spans 12 amino acids. CDR3 sequence: CASSLGEDRQYF. The CDR3 region has the DNA TGTGCCAGCAGCTTGGGAGAAGACCGGCAGTACTTC. The variable domain in full, completed from reference TRBV5-6 and TRBJ2-7, reads DAGVTQSPTHLIKTRGQQVTLRCSPKSGHDTVSWYQQALGQGPQFIFQYYEEEERQRGNFPDRFSGHQFPNYSSELNVNALLLGDSALYLCASSLGEDRQYFGPGTRLTVT.

This clonotype has at least ten counts. V usage is TRBV7-9 and J usage is TRBJ1-4; TRBD1 matches 9 bases. The CDR3 is 14 amino acids. J was trimmed by 5 bases and V by 3 bases; bases with no gene match: 1. Germline V gene sequence: CDR1 SEHNR, CDR2 FQNEAQ (reference sequence). This CDR3 reads CASSLGQGNEKLFF. The CDR3 DNA reads TGTGCCAGCAGCTTGGGACAGGGAAATGAAAAACTGTTTTTT. Full variable domain (rest looked up from reference TRBV7-9 and TRBJ1-4): DTGVSQNPRHKITKRGQNVTFRCDPISEHNRLYWYRQTLGQGPEFLTYFQNEAQLEKSRLLSDRFSAERPKGSFSTLEIQRTEQGDSAMYLCASSLGQGNEKLFFGSGTQLSVL.

This clonotype was counted a few times. The chain couples TRBV15 to TRBJ1-2; 7 bases agree with TRBD1. The J segment lost 2 bases and the V segment lost 5 bases, leaving 8 bases of the junction unmatched. Germline lookup yields CDR1 LNHNV and CDR2 YYDKDF (reference sequence). This CDR3 comprises 15 residues. The CDR3 DNA reads TGTGCCACCAGCCTTGACAGGGCGGGGAACTATGGCTACACCTTC. Protein product: CATSLDRAGNYGYTF.

The sample holds many counts of this clonotype. V gene TRBV29-1 combines with J gene TRBJ1-2; 8 nucleotides agree with TRBD1. Looked up from germline, CDR1 is SQVTM and CDR2 is ANQGSEA. The CDR3 contains 13 residues. The trim removed 1 base at V and 5 bases at J, leaving 3 bases unmatched. The CDR3 region has the DNA TGCAGCGTTGAAGGGACAGGGCCTTATGGCTACACCTTC. Translated: CSVEGTGPYGYTF.

This clonotype was counted at least ten times. The chain has TRBV7-3 and TRBJ2-5; 8 bases align to TRBD1. The germline gives CDR1 SGHTA, CDR2 FQGTGA. Losses at the gene ends were 5 bases for V and 4 bases for J; bases not matched to a gene: 9. The CDR3 runs to 15 residues. CDR3 loop: CASSIQGGRGETQYF. CDR3 bases: TGTGCCAGCAGCATACAGGGGGGTCGCGGAGAGACCCAGTACTTC.

The gene calls are TRBV9 and TRBJ2-1; maybe TRBD2 (6 bases). Germline lookup yields CDR1 SGDLS and CDR2 YYNGEE. This CDR3 has 13 amino acids. The ends were cut back, 4 bases at V and 5 bases at J, with 10 bases in the middle. The CDR3 bases are TGTGCCAGCAGCATCCAGCGGGACAATGAGCAGTTCTTC. It specifies CASSIQRDNEQFF.

This clonotype has just a few counts. The chain is built from TRBV12-3 or TRBV12-4 and TRBJ2-6; D possibly uses TRBD1 or TRBD2 (6 bases each). The CDR3 length is 15 residues. Between the trimmed V and J ends, which lost 3 bases and 2 bases, there was a span of 8 bases. The CDR3 DNA reads TGTGCCAGCAGTTTCGGGGGCGCTGGGGCCAACGTCCTGACTTTC. It encodes CASSFGGAGANVLTF.

This clonotype was observed at least ten times. V and J are TRBV5-6 and TRBJ1-1; D gene uncertain. CDR1 and CDR2 (germline): SGHDT, YYEEEE. V dropped 4 bases and J dropped 0 bases, with 13 bases sitting between them. The CDR3 loop spans 15 amino acids. In DNA, the CDR3 is TGTGCCAGCAGCGCCAGCAGCCAAATGAACACTGAAGCTTTCTTT. It is translated as CASSASSQMNTEAFF. Variable domain in full (rest from reference TRBV5-6 and TRBJ1-1): DAGVTQSPTHLIKTRGQQVTLRCSPKSGHDTVSWYQQALGQGPQFIFQYYEEEERQRGNFPDRFSGHQFPNYSSELNVNALLLGDSALYLCASSASSQMNTEAFFGQGTRLTVV.

The chain links TRBV19 to TRBJ2-7; 9 bases line up with TRBD2. V dropped 3 bases and J dropped 0; count of bases not matched to a gene: 9. This CDR3 region has 17 residues. Germline CDR1 and CDR2: LNHDA and SQIVND (reference sequence). CDR3 nucleotide sequence: TGTGCCAGTAGTATCACCTTAAGCGGGAGGAGCTCCTACGAGCAGTACTTC. This encodes CASSITLSGRSSYEQYF.

This clonotype has ten or more counts. V gene TRBV6-4 combines with J gene TRBJ2-3; 11 bases map to TRBD2. The germline gives CDR1 MRHNA, CDR2 SNTAGT. Losses at the gene ends were 5 bases for V and 0 bases for J; bases not matched to a gene: 1. This CDR3 region has 15 residues. The CDR3 reads CASSRTSGSTDTQYF. The CDR3 DNA is TGTGCCAGCAGTAGGACTAGCGGGAGCACAGATACGCAGTATTTT.

This clonotype was picked up many times. The chain recombines TRBV24-1 with TRBJ2-3; the match to TRBD2 covers 8 bases. The germline V gene has CDR1 KGHDR and CDR2 SFDVKD. CDR3 length: 16 residues. Trimming at V came to 5 bases and at J to 4 bases, leaving 10 bases not matched to a gene. The CDR3 DNA reads as TGTGCCACCAGTGTGTCGGGAGGGATTAGTGCAGATACGCAGTATTTT. This codes for CATSVSGGISADTQYF.

The J gene is TRBJ2-6, the V gene TRBV12-3 or TRBV12-4, with 8 bases identical to TRBD1. This CDR3 is 18 amino acids long. J gave up 4 bases and V 6 bases, and 14 bases lay outside the gene matches. The CDR3 region is CASRKTGVTADGANVLTF. The CDR3 DNA reads as TGTGCCAGCAGAAAGACAGGGGTAACTGCGGACGGGGCCAACGTCCTGACTTTC.

This clonotype was detected many times. The CDR3 nucleotides read TGTGCCAGCAGCTTAGGGGGACTAGCGTATGAGCAGTTCTTC. This gives the protein CASSLGGLAYEQFF. This chain connects TRBV7-2 to TRBJ2-1; 10 nucleotides line up with TRBD2. Germline assignment: CDR1 SGHTA and CDR2 FQGNSA. The CDR3 is 14 amino acids. The ends lost 1 base at V and 8 bases at J; junction bases unmatched: 2.

This clonotype occurred many times. This chain joins TRBV3-1 and TRBJ1-6; weak D call: TRBD1 (5 bases). The V end lost 0 bases, the J end lost 7 bases, and 16 bases lay between the germline ends. This CDR3 comprises 17 residues. The germline gives CDR1 LGHDT, CDR2 YNNKEL (reference sequence). The CDR3 bases are TGTGCCAGCAGCCAAGAAAATGGGGCACTACGGAATTCACCCCTCCACTTT. This encodes CASSQENGALRNSPLHF.

The chain joins TRBV6-5 to TRBJ1-1; 7 bases map to TRBD1. Germline trimming cut 6 bases from V and 1 base from J; bases unmatched to any gene: 8. In germline, CDR1 is MNHEY, CDR2 SVGAGI. There are 15 residues in the CDR3. For the CDR3, the DNA is TGTGCCAGCAGCAATGACAGGGCGGGGAACACTGAAGCTTTCTTT. It specifies CASSNDRAGNTEAFF.